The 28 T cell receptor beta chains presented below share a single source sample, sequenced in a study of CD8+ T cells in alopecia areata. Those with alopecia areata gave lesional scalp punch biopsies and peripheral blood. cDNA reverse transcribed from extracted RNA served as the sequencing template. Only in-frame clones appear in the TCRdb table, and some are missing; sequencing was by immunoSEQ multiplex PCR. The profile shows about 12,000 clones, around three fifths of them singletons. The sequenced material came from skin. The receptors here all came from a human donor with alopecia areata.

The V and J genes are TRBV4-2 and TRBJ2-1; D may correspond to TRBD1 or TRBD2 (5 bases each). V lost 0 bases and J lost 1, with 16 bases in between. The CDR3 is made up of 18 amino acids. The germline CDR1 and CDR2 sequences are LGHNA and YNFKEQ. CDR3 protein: CASSQDAGTGSSYNEQFF. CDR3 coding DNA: TGTGCCAGCAGCCAAGATGCAGGGACGGGCAGTTCCTACAATGAGCAGTTCTTC.

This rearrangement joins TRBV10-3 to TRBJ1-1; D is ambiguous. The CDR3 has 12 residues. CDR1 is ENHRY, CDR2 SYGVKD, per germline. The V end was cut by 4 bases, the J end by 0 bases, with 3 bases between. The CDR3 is CAISAMNTEAFF. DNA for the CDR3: TGTGCCATCAGTGCCATGAACACTGAAGCTTTCTTT.

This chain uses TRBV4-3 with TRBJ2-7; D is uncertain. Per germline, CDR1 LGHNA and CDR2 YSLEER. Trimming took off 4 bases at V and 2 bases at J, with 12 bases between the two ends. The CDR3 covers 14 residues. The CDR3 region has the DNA TGCGCCAGCAGCCGTGGGCCTAAAACCTACGAGCAGTACTTC. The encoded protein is CASSRGPKTYEQYF.

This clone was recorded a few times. CDR3 sequence reads: CASSDSGGASYEQYF. The DNA of the CDR3 is TGTGCCAGCAGCGATAGCGGGGGGGCCTCCTACGAGCAGTACTTC. V is TRBV7-2 and J is TRBJ2-7; TRBD2 agrees at 11 bases. The CDR3 runs 15 residues. CDR1 and CDR2 from the germline V gene are SGHTA and FQGNSA. V was pared by 5 bases and J by 0 bases, with 3 bases of the junction left unmatched. Using reference TRBV7-2 and TRBJ2-7 for the parts outside the CDR3, the full variable domain is GAGVSQSPSNKVTEKGKDVELRCDPISGHTALYWYRQSLGQGLEFLIYFQGNSAPDKSGLPSDRFSAERTGGSVSTLTIQRTQQEDSAVYLCASSDSGGASYEQYFGPGTRLTVT.

The CDR3 loop reads CATSPGGTGVFQPQHF. The CDR3 DNA sequence: TGTGCCACCAGCCCCGGTGGGACAGGGGTTTTTCAGCCCCAGCATTTT. V is TRBV15 and J is TRBJ1-5; 10 bases agree with TRBD1. The CDR3 totals 16 residues. After removal of 5 bases from V and 6 bases from J, the junction contained 10 bases not matched to a gene. CDR1 LNHNV and CDR2 YYDKDF come from the germline V gene (reference sequence).

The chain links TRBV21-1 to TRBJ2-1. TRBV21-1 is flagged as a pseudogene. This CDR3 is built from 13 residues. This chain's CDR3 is CASSKSHGNEQFF. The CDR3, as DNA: TGTGCCAGCAGCAAATCCCATGGCAATGAGCAGTTCTTC.

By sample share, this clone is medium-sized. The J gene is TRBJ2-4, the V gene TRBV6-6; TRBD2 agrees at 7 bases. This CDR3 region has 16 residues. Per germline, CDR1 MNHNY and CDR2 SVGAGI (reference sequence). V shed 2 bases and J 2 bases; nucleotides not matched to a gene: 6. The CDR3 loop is CASSYQRGGTKNIQYF. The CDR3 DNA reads TGTGCCAGCAGTTACCAACGGGGAGGGACCAAAAACATTCAGTACTTC.

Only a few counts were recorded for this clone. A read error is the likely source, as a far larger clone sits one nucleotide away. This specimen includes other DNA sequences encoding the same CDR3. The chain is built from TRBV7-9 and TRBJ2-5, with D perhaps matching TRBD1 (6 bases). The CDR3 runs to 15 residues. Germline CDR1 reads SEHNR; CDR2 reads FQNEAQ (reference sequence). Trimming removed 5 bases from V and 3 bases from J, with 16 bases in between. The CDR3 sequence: CASSTRQGFEETQYF. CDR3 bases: TGTGCCAGCAGCACCAGGCAGGGGTTTGAAGAGACCCAGTACTTC.

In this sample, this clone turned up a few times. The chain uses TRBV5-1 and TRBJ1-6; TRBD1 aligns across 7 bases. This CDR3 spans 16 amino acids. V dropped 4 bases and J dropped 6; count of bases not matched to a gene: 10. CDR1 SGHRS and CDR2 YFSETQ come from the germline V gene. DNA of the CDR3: TGCGCCAGCAGCCTCTCCGGGACAGTGTCTAATTCACCCCTCCACTTT. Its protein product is CASSLSGTVSNSPLHF.

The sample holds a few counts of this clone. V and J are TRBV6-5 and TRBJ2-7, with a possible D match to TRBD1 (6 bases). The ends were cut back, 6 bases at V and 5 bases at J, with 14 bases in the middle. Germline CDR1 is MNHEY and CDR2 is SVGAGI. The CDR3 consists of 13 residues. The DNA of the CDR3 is TGTGCCAGCAGCCCAATACAGGGAAACGAGCAGTACTTC. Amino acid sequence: CASSPIQGNEQYF.

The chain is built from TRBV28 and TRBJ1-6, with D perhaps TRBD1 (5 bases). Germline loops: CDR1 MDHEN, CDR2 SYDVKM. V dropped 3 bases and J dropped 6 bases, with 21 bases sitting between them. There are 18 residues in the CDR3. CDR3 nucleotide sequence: TGTGCCAGCAGTTTTGGCCTGGTGGCGGGACCTACTAATTCACCCCTCCACTTT. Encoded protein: CASSFGLVAGPTNSPLHF.

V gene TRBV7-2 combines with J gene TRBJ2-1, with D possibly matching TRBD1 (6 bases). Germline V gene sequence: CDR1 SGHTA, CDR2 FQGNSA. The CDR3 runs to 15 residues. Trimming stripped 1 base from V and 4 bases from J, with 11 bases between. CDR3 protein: CASSLVGTHYNEQFF. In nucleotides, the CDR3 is TGTGCCAGCAGCTTAGTCGGGACACATTACAATGAGCAGTTCTTC.

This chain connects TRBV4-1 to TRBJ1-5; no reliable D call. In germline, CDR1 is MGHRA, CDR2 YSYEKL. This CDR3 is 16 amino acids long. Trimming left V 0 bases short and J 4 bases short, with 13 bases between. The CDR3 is CASSQDRTSHNQPQHF. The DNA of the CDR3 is TGCGCCAGCAGCCAAGATCGTACATCCCATAATCAGCCCCAGCATTTT.

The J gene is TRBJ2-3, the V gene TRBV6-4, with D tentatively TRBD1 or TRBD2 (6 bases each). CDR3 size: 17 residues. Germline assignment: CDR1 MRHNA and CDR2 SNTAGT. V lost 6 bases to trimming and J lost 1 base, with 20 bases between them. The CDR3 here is CASSAKGGSGRTDTQYF. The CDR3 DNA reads TGTGCCAGCAGCGCTAAAGGGGGGTCAGGACGCACAGATACGCAGTATTTT.

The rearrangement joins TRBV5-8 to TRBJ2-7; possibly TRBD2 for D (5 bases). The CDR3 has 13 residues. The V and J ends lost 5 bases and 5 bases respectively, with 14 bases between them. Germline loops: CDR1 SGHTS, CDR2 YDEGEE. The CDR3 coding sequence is TGTGCCAGCAGGCGGCGAGGGTTACACGAGCAGTACTTC. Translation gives CASRRRGLHEQYF.

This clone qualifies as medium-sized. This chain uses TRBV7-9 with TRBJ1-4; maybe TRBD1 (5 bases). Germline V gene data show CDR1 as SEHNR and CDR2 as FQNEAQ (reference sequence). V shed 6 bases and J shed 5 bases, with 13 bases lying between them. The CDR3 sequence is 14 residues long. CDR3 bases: TGTGCCAGCAGGACCGGGACTGAAAATGAAAAACTGTTTTTT. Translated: CASRTGTENEKLFF.

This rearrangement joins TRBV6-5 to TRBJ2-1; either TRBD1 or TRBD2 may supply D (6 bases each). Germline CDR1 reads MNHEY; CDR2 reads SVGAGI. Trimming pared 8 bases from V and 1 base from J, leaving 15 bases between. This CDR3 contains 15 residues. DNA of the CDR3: TGTGCCAGCGGGGGCGGGGACTCATCCTACAATGAGCAGTTCTTC. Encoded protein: CASGGGDSSYNEQFF.

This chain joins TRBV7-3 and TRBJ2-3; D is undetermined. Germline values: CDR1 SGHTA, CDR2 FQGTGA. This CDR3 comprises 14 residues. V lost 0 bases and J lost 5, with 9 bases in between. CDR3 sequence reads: CASSLTALLDTQYF. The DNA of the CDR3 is TGTGCCAGCAGCTTAACCGCCTTACTAGATACGCAGTATTTT.

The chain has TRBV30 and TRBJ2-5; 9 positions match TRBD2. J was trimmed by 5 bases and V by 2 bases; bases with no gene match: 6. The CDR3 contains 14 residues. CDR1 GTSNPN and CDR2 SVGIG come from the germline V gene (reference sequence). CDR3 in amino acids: CAWSRLADGETQYF. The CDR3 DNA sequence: TGTGCCTGGAGTAGACTAGCGGACGGTGAGACCCAGTACTTC.

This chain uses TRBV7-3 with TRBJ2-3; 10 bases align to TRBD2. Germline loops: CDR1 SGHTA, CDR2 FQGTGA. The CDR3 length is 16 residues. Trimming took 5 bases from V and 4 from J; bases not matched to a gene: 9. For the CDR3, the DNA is TGTGCCAGCAGCGTCGGGACTAGCGTGAAATCAGATACGCAGTATTTT. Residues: CASSVGTSVKSDTQYF.

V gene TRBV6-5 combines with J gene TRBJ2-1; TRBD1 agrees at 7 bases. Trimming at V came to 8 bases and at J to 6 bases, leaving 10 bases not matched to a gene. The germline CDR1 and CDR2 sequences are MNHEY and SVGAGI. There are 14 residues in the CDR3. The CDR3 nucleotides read TGTGCCAGCGGCTACAGGGGAACAACCAATGAGCAGTTCTTC. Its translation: CASGYRGTTNEQFF.

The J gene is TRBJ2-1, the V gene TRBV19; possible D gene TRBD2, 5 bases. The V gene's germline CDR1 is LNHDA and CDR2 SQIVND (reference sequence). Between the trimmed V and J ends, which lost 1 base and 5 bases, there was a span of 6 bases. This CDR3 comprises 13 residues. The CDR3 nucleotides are TGTGCCAGTAGTATAGCCGGGGACAATGAGCAGTTCTTC. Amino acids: CASSIAGDNEQFF.

The CDR3 spells CASSPRQGVTEAFF. The CDR3 DNA reads TGTGCCAGCAGTCCGCGACAGGGGGTCACTGAAGCTTTCTTT. The chain couples TRBV6-5 to TRBJ1-1, with 9 bases fitting TRBD1. The CDR3 consists of 14 residues. Germline V gene lookup returns CDR1 MNHEY and CDR2 SVGAGI. V was pared by 5 bases and J by 4 bases, with 5 bases of the junction left unmatched.

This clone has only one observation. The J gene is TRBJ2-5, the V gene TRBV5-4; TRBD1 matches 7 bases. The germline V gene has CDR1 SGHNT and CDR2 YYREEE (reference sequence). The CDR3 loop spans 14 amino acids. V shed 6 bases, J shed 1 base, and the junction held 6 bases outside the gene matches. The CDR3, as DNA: TGTGCCAGCACCAAGGGACAGTTCCAAGAGACCCAGTACTTC. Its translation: CASTKGQFQETQYF.

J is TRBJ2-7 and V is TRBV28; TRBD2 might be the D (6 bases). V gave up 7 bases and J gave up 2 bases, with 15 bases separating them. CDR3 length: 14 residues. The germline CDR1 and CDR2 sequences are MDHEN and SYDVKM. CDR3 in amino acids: CASTVPGVPYEQYF. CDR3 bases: TGTGCCAGCACCGTCCCGGGGGTCCCCTACGAGCAGTACTTC.

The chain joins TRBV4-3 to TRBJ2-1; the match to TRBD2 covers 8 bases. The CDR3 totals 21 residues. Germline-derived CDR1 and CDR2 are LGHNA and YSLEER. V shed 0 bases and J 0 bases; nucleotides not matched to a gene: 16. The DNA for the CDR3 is TGCGCCAGCAGCCAAGATTTGAAGGCTAGCGGGCGCTTAAGCTCCTACAATGAGCAGTTCTTC. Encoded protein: CASSQDLKASGRLSSYNEQFF.

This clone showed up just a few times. Here the CDR3 DNA reads TGCAGCGCAAGAAAGGCGGATACGCAGTATTTT. Translating gives CSARKADTQYF. The chain uses TRBV29-1 and TRBJ2-3; D gene ambiguous. Germline V gives CDR1 SQVTM, CDR2 ANQGSEA. V was clipped by 7 bases and J by 6 bases, with 11 bases between them. CDR3 length: 11 residues.

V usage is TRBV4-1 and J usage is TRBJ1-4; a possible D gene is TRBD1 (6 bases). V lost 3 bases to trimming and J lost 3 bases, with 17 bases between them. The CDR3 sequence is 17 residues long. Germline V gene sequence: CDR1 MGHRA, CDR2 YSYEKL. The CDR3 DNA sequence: TGCGCCAGCAGCCAGTTCGGGCCGGGACACCCTAATGAAAAACTGTTTTTT. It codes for CASSQFGPGHPNEKLFF.